This T cell receptor beta chain was recovered during a study of shared clonotypes between healthy human individuals. The overall study: Contributing individuals were a couple of females and a few males aged 18 to 49. Study-level findings and limits: Sampling included only blood; tissue repertoires likely differ.

Ten or more counts support this clone. The antigen remains unidentified. The authors ran unsorted PBMC replicate PCRs on 250 to 350 ng DNA, around 33,000 T cell genomes. In the original analysis: ImmunoSEQ junction-only sequences lacked quality scores, so their filtering differed. Profiled with immunoSEQ multiplex PCR; TCRdb holds only in-frame clones, not every one. D and trimming were read from the DNA, whereas the V and J calls and clone size are those reported in that table. The sample lists 450,000 to 500,000 clones, less than 80% occurring once. CDR1 GTSNPN and CDR2 SVGIG come from the germline V gene (reference sequence). The CDR3 length is 14 residues. The V gene end was trimmed by 3 bases and the J gene end by 0 bases; junction bases not matched to a gene: 4.

The gene calls are TRBV30 and TRBJ1-1; 7 nucleotides agree with TRBD1. The sequence came from a woman between 40 and 55 years old in good health. Some clones in this sample may be carry-over from other donors' samples. The sequencing input was PBMCs. CDR3 amino acids: CAWSADRMNTEAFF. CDR3 DNA sequence: TGTGCCTGGAGCGCGGACAGGATGAACACTGAAGCTTTCTTT.